This TCR beta chain was captured by sequencing in a study of OX40 agonist ivuxolimab in advanced cancers. Trimming removed 6 bases at V and 6 bases at J, with 13 bases between. The CDR3 runs 13 residues. Germline V gene sequence: CDR1 ENHRY, CDR2 SYGVKD. Data came from immunoSEQ multiplex PCR; TCRdb stores just in-frame clones and leaves some out. In the table there are tens of thousands of clones, around four fifths of which are singletons. The specimen comprised CD4+ or CD8+ T cells sorted from blood, sampled in a trial of the OX40 agonist ivuxolimab. The sequence came from an adult with an advanced solid tumor such as melanoma, head and neck, liver or kidney cancer. The V and J genes are TRBV10-3 and TRBJ2-3; D tentatively reads TRBD1 or TRBD2 (5 bases each). The CDR3 loop reads CAIRGRGEDTQYF. In DNA form, the CDR3 reads TGTGCCATCAGAGGACGGGGCGAGGATACGCAGTATTTT.